This is a list of T cell receptor beta chains from one sample in a study of blood T cell repertoires in COVID-19. Method: immunoSEQ multiplex PCR; TCRdb's copy keeps in-frame clones and lacks some. The sample carries some 410,000 clones, 88% recorded once. The sample was PBMCs or T cells enriched from blood (not recorded which). The receptors stem from a woman in her 30s with acute COVID-19. The CDR3 runs from the conserved cysteine through the conserved F or W. Each record gives: J gene, V gene, D gene, clone size, CDR3 DNA, CDR3 protein. D genes are given only for firm matches. Size is stated for part of the rows, as once, few or many counts, or as a class when the clone is expanded.

TRBJ2-5,TRBV2,TRBD1,.,TGTGCCAGCAGTCAAGGGGGCTGGGAGACCCAGTACTTC,CASSQGGWETQYF
TRBJ2-1,TRBV24-1,TRBD2,.,TGTGCCACCAGTGCAGGTATCGGGGGGGCCCGAGGAGAGCAGTTCTTC,CATSAGIGGARGEQFF
TRBJ1-4,TRBV3-1/TRBV3-2,.,once,TGTGCCAGCAGCCAAGATCCAGGCAGTACAACTAATGAAAAACTGTTTTTT,CASSQDPGSTTNEKLFF
TRBJ1-3,TRBV9,.,.,TGTGCCAGCAGCCCACGGAGCGCCGGCTCTGGAAACACCATATATTTT,CASSPRSAGSGNTIYF
TRBJ1-2,TRBV30,.,.,TGTGCCTGGAGTGAAGGGGGCTATGGCTACACCTTC,CAWSEGGYGYTF
TRBJ1-6,TRBV27,.,.,TGTGCCAGCGGCCAAGGGGGAGAACTTTATTCACCCCTCCACTTT,CASGQGGELYSPLHF
TRBJ1-6,TRBV2,TRBD1,.,TGTGCCAGCAGTGAACAGGGGGCTGAGAATTCACCCCTCCACTTT,CASSEQGAENSPLHF
TRBJ2-7,TRBV5-1,.,.,TGCGCCAGCAGCGCGCAGGCTACCTACGAGCAGTACTTC,CASSAQATYEQYF
TRBJ2-7,TRBV11-2,.,.,TGTGCCAGCAGTTACTACGAGCAGTACTTC,CASSYYEQYF
TRBJ1-5,TRBV15,.,.,TGTGCCACCAGCAGAGTTAGAGGGATCAATCAGCCCCAGCATTTT,CATSRVRGINQPQHF
TRBJ2-2,TRBV6-4,TRBD1,few,TGTGCCAGCCCCCCCCGACAGGGACAGAGTTCGGGCACCGGGGAGCTGTTTTTT,CASPPRQGQSSGTGELFF
TRBJ2-7,TRBV4-3,.,.,TGCGCCAGCAGCCAGGACCGGGGGACCTACGAGCAGTACTTC,CASSQDRGTYEQYF
TRBJ2-3,TRBV21-1,.,.,TGTGCCAGCAGCAAAGCAAAATCTAGCACAGATACGCAGTATTTT,CASSKAKSSTDTQYF
TRBJ2-1,TRBV19,TRBD2,.,TGTGCCAGTAGTATAGATGGACTAGCGGGACGCAATGAGCAGTTCTTC,CASSIDGLAGRNEQFF
TRBJ2-5,TRBV18,.,.,TGTGCCAGCTCACCACCGGGACTGTACCAAGAGACCCAGTACTTC,CASSPPGLYQETQYF
TRBJ1-3,TRBV5-1,TRBD1,.,TGCGCCAGCAGCTCGGGACAGATTGGAAACACCATATATTTT,CASSSGQIGNTIYF
TRBJ1-3,TRBV30,TRBD1,.,TGTGCCTGGAGTCCTACCCGCCGGGACAGGGGCAACACCATATATTTT,CAWSPTRRDRGNTIYF
TRBJ2-3,TRBV6-5,.,.,TGTGCCGGGCCCACAGGGTTGAGCACAGATACGCAGTATTTT,CAGPTGLSTDTQYF
TRBJ1-2,TRBV25-1,.,.,TGTGCCAGCCAGGGATTGGGCTACACCTTC,CASQGLGYTF
TRBJ1-3,TRBV18,TRBD1,.,TGTGCCAGCTCACTACAGGGGCGAAACACCATATATTTT,CASSLQGRNTIYF
TRBJ1-4,TRBV6-5,TRBD1,.,TGTGCCAGCAGTTACTCGGGGACAGGGGAGAGAAAACTGTTTTTT,CASSYSGTGERKLFF
TRBJ1-2,TRBV25-1,.,.,TGTGCCAGCAGCCGTGGGGCGGGGGCAGTGAACTATGGCTACACCTTC,CASSRGAGAVNYGYTF
TRBJ1-1,TRBV25-1,TRBD1,.,TGTGCCAGCAGTGGGATTCGGGACAGGGGCATGAACACTGAAGCTTTCTTT,CASSGIRDRGMNTEAFF